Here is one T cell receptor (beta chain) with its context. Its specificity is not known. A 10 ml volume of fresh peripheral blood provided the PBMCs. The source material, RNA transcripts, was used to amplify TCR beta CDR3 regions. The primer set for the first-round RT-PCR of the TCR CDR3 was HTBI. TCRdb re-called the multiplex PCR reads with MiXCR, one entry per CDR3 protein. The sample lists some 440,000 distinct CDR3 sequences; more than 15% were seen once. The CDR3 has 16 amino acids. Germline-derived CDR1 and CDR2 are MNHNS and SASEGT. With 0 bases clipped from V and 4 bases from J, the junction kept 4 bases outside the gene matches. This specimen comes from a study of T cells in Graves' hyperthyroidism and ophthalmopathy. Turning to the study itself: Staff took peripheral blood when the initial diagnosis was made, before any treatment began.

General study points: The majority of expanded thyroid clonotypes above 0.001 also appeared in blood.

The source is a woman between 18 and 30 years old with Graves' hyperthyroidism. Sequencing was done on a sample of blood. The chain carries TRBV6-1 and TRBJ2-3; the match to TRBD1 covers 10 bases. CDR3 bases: TGTGCCAGCAGTGAAGCGCCGGGGACAGGGGCAGATACGCAGTATTTT. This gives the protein CASSEAPGTGADTQYF.